This T cell receptor (beta chain) originates from a study of T cells in Graves' hyperthyroidism and ophthalmopathy. This clonotype was seen ten or more times. The germline CDR1 and CDR2 sequences are DFQATT and SNEGSKA (reference sequence). The CDR3 covers 13 residues. V lost 6 bases and J 0 bases, leaving 11 bases between the germline ends. RNA transcripts were the template for amplifying TCR beta CDR3 regions. The HTBI primer set was used in a first-round RT-PCR of the TCR CDR3. MiXCR, applied by TCRdb to the multiplex PCR reads, yields one record per CDR3 protein. The repertoire has hundreds of thousands of distinct CDR3 sequences, about a sixth of them found once; the top ten carry around 3.3%. A Clinical Activity Score of at least 3, a NOSPECS grade of at least 4 and a duration under 3 months were recorded in the ophthalmopathy patients.

Sequencing was carried out using blood. The sequence was collected from a woman aged 40-49 years with Graves' ophthalmopathy. V usage is TRBV20-1 and J usage is TRBJ1-1; D uncertain. The CDR3 DNA follows: TGCAGTGCACAGAGAGCCATGAACACTGAAGCTTTCTTT. It encodes CSAQRAMNTEAFF.